This TCR beta chain was observed in a study of T-cell reconstitution after alpha-beta-depleted transplantation in children. The germline V gene encodes CDR1 KGHDR and CDR2 SFDVKD. V shed 0 bases and J shed 10 bases, with 12 bases lying between them. This CDR3 has 14 amino acids. The authors prepared the TCRbeta library with unique molecular identifiers. One entry per CDR3 protein results from TCRdb running MiXCR on the PCR reads. The data show some 490,000 distinct CDR3 sequences, 9.5% to 15% seen once. This clonotype was sampled from a human donor who donated a stem cell graft to a child with combined immunodeficiency. Sequenced material: PBMCs from the stem cell graft donor, taken from the stem cell graft. The chain employs TRBV24-1 and TRBJ1-5, with D possibly being TRBD1 (6 bases). Here the CDR3 DNA reads TGTGCCACCAGTGATTTGACAGGGACCTTCCCCCAGCATTTT. Protein: CATSDLTGTFPQHF.